These 25 T cell receptor beta chains were sequenced from one sample in a study of cytomegalovirus exposure and HLA in healthy donors. Use of 60 Vbeta and 13 Jbeta primers characterized the PCR. Clones were read by immunoSEQ multiplex PCR, and TCRdb kept only the in-frame ones, dropping some. The sample carries roughly 120,000 clones, 77% recorded once. Input material: PBMCs. The receptors stem from a man aged 18 to 30 in good health and CMV-seropositive.

This sequence joins TRBV11-2 and TRBJ2-1; the match to TRBD2 covers 11 bases. Losses at the gene ends were 4 bases for V and 3 bases for J; bases not matched to a gene: 5. The CDR3 loop spans 16 amino acids. CDR1 and CDR2 (germline): SGHAT, FQNNGV. As DNA, the CDR3 is TGTGCCAGCAGCTCTCGTCTAGCGGGGGGCTACAATGAGCAGTTCTTC. This gives the protein CASSSRLAGGYNEQFF.

This sequence joins TRBV4-1 and TRBJ2-1, with D perhaps TRBD2 (5 bases). This CDR3 has 16 amino acids. Germline V gene data show CDR1 as MGHRA and CDR2 as YSYEKL. V was cut by 3 bases and J by 0 bases, with 12 bases left in between. This CDR3 is CASSQQDLFSYNEQFF. CDR3 DNA sequence: TGCGCCAGCAGCCAGCAGGACTTATTCTCCTACAATGAGCAGTTCTTC.

The chain is built from TRBV6-6 and TRBJ2-3; D perhaps matches TRBD2 (5 bases). From germline, CDR1 is MNHNY and CDR2 SVGAGI (reference sequence). Trimming took off 0 bases at V and 2 bases at J, with 9 bases between the two ends. This CDR3 has 15 residues. The CDR3 DNA sequence: TGTGCCAGCAGTTACTCTCCGGGAATCACAGATACGCAGTATTTT. It yields the protein CASSYSPGITDTQYF.

This chain links TRBV27 with TRBJ2-1; TRBD2 matches at 11 bases. The CDR3 spans 17 residues. From germline, CDR1 is MNHEY and CDR2 SMNVEV (reference sequence). Trimming took 5 bases from V and 0 from J; bases not matched to a gene: 6. The CDR3 loop reads CASSPGTSGFSYNEQFF. In DNA form, the CDR3 reads TGTGCCAGCAGTCCTGGGACTAGCGGCTTCTCCTACAATGAGCAGTTCTTC.

For this clone: Germline is not matched at one junction end, which may reflect a read error. This chain uses TRBV28 with TRBJ2-5; 7 positions agree with TRBD1. The CDR3 runs 16 residues. Germline loops: CDR1 MDHEN, CDR2 SYDVKM. The CDR3 protein is CASSLPFGQDQEIQYF. Written as DNA, the CDR3 is TGTGCCAGCAGTTTACCCTTCGGACAGGATCAAGAGATCCAGTACTTC.

The V gene is TRBV27, the J gene TRBJ2-5, with 7 positions matching TRBD2. CDR1 MNHEY and CDR2 SMNVEV come from the germline V gene (reference sequence). J lost 5 bases, V lost 5 bases, and 11 bases had no gene match. This CDR3 spans 15 amino acids. The CDR3: CASSRQAGEWETQYF. CDR3 DNA: TGTGCCAGCAGTCGTCAGGCGGGAGAGTGGGAGACCCAGTACTTC.

The sample holds a few counts of this clone. This chain uses TRBV5-4 with TRBJ2-5, with 9 bases that match TRBD2. Germline values: CDR1 SGHNT, CDR2 YYREEE (reference sequence). This CDR3 region has 15 residues. V dropped 7 bases and J dropped 2; count of bases not matched to a gene: 9. CDR3 nucleotides: TGTGCCAGCTGTGATAGCGGGGGACCTCAAGAGACCCAGTACTTC. It is translated as CASCDSGGPQETQYF.

A few counts support this clone. This chain uses TRBV4-1 with TRBJ2-7; 7 nucleotides align to TRBD2. The germline V gene has CDR1 MGHRA and CDR2 YSYEKL. The CDR3 extends over 15 amino acids. Unmatched junction bases numbered 12, after V lost 4 bases and J lost 6 bases. The CDR3 bases are TGCGCCAGCAGCCCTCGCGGGGAGGGTAGAGGCGAGCAGTACTTC. It specifies CASSPRGEGRGEQYF.

The V gene is TRBV7-8, the J gene TRBJ2-4; 10 nucleotides align to TRBD2. This CDR3 has 13 amino acids. Germline V CDR1 and CDR2: SGHVS, FQNEAQ. This chain's CDR3 is CAVQREGERSQYF. In DNA form, the CDR3 reads TGTGCAGTCCAGCGGGAGGGGGAAAGGAGTCAGTACTTC.

The rearrangement joins TRBV4-1 to TRBJ1-3, with D perhaps TRBD1 (5 bases). CDR1 and CDR2 from the germline V gene are MGHRA and YSYEKL. The CDR3 spans 15 residues. V dropped 1 base and J dropped 3 bases, with 10 bases sitting between them. The CDR3 sequence is CASSQGQGYGNTIYF. The CDR3 nucleotides read TGCGCCAGCAGCCAAGGCCAGGGCTATGGAAACACCATATATTTT.

This chain links TRBV19 with TRBJ1-4; 8 bases are shared with TRBD1. The V and J ends lost 5 bases and 7 bases, in that order; junction bases with no gene match: 6. From germline, CDR1 is LNHDA and CDR2 SQIVND (reference sequence). The CDR3 spans 14 residues. The CDR3 DNA reads as TGTGCCAGTAGTGCAGGGGGCGCGAGTGAAAAACTGTTTTTT. It yields the protein CASSAGGASEKLFF. Using reference TRBV19 and TRBJ1-4 for the parts outside the CDR3, the full variable domain is DGGITQSPKYLFRKEGQNVTLSCEQNLNHDAMYWYRQDPGQGLRLIYYSQIVNDFQKGDIAEGYSVSREKKESFPLTVTSAQKNPTAFYLCASSAGGASEKLFFGSGTQLSVL.

This chain links TRBV5-4 with TRBJ2-7; no clear D gene. The CDR3 contains 15 residues. V shed 4 bases and J shed 0 bases, with 14 bases lying between them. Germline CDR1 SGHNT, CDR2 YYREEE (reference sequence). The CDR3 spells CASSTGSKSSYEQYF. The CDR3 DNA reads as TGTGCCAGCAGCACCGGGTCCAAAAGCTCCTACGAGCAGTACTTC.

This clone has more than one count but fewer than ten. J is TRBJ2-3 and V is TRBV7-6; tentative D call: TRBD1 (5 bases). V lost 1 base to trimming and J lost 3 bases, with 11 bases between them. The germline V gene has CDR1 SGHVS and CDR2 FNYEAQ. This CDR3 comprises 15 residues. CDR3 residues: CASSLDDRETDTQYF. Written as DNA, the CDR3 is TGTGCCAGCAGCTTAGACGACAGAGAGACAGATACGCAGTATTTT. The whole variable domain, filled in from reference TRBV7-6 and TRBJ2-3, reads GAGVSQSPRYKVTKRGQDVALRCDPISGHVSLYWYRQALGQGPEFLTYFNYEAQQDKSGLPNDRFSAERPEGSISTLTIQRTEQRDSAMYRCASSLDDRETDTQYFGPGTRLTVL.

The rearrangement links TRBV11-2 to TRBJ2-7; 8 nucleotides line up with TRBD1. CDR1 is SGHAT and CDR2 is FQNNGV in the germline V gene. The CDR3 runs 15 residues. J gave up 4 bases and V 0 bases, and 5 bases lay outside the gene matches. CDR3 bases: TGTGCCAGCAGCTTAGAGGGCCAGGGGGCTTACGAGCAGTACTTC. It codes for CASSLEGQGAYEQYF.

This chain connects TRBV5-8 to TRBJ2-1; TRBD2 matches at 10 bases. The CDR3 extends over 16 amino acids. The V gene's germline CDR1 is SGHTS and CDR2 YDEGEE. Unmatched junction bases numbered 10, after V lost 4 bases and J lost 6 bases. In DNA, the CDR3 is TGTGCCAGCAGCGGGGGGGAGCGGGGGGGCGTCAATGAGCAGTTCTTC. This gives the protein CASSGGERGGVNEQFF.

This sequence joins TRBV28 and TRBJ1-2; the D is unclear. The CDR3 spans 12 residues. Between the trimmed V and J ends, which lost 2 bases and 4 bases, there was a span of 5 bases. The V gene's germline CDR1 is MDHEN and CDR2 SYDVKM. The DNA for the CDR3 is TGTGCCAGCAGTTTAGCGGTCTATGGCTACACCTTC. This sequence encodes CASSLAVYGYTF.

The V gene is TRBV27, the J gene TRBJ2-7, with a tentative D call TRBD1 (6 bases). This CDR3 region has 14 residues. The V gene's germline CDR1 is MNHEY and CDR2 SMNVEV (reference sequence). V was clipped by 4 bases and J by 0 bases, with 10 bases between them. The CDR3 protein is CASSSGQSSYEQYF. The CDR3 nucleotides read TGTGCCAGCAGTTCAGGACAGAGCTCCTACGAGCAGTACTTC.

This sequence joins TRBV30 and TRBJ2-7; weak D call: TRBD2 (6 bases). Germline CDR1 and CDR2: GTSNPN and SVGIG (reference sequence). Trimming stripped 0 bases from V and 7 bases from J, with 10 bases between. The CDR3 is 12 residues long. CDR3 DNA sequence: TGTGCCTGGAGTGTTTACGGGGGAGAGCAGTACTTC. Protein product: CAWSVYGGEQYF. Full variable domain (missing parts from reference TRBV30 and TRBJ2-7): SQTIHQWPATLVQPVGSPLSLECTVEGTSNPNLYWYRQAAGRGLQLLFYSVGIGQISSEVPQNLSASRPQDRQFILSSKKLLLSDSGFYLCAWSVYGGEQYFGPGTRLTVT.

The chain combines TRBV30 with TRBJ1-4, with TRBD1 as a possible D gene (5 bases). The CDR3 covers 14 residues. The V gene lost 2 bases and the J gene lost 3 bases, with 10 bases spanning the gap. Germline V gene lookup returns CDR1 GTSNPN and CDR2 SVGIG (reference sequence). CDR3 sequence: CAWSRGGANEKLFF. CDR3 sequence (DNA): TGTGCCTGGAGTCGGGGGGGAGCTAATGAAAAACTGTTTTTT.

This chain connects TRBV6-1 to TRBJ1-1; 7 bases line up with TRBD1. V was clipped by 5 bases and J by 0 bases; unmatched bases: 6. Germline loops: CDR1 MNHNS, CDR2 SASEGT. The CDR3 spans 15 residues. The CDR3 DNA follows: TGTGCCAGCAGTTCGCGGACAGGAATGAACACTGAAGCTTTCTTT. Translation: CASSSRTGMNTEAFF.

The J gene is TRBJ2-1, the V gene TRBV29-1; 11 nucleotides line up with TRBD2. CDR3 length: 15 residues. Germline assignment: CDR1 SQVTM and CDR2 ANQGSEA. The V and J ends lost 5 bases and 4 bases, in that order; junction bases with no gene match: 7. CDR3 coding DNA: TGCAGCGTTCGGGCTAGCGGGGGGTTATACAATGAGCAGTTCTTC. Amino acid sequence: CSVRASGGLYNEQFF.

The gene calls are TRBV18 and TRBJ1-5, with 10 bases fitting TRBD1. The germline V gene encodes CDR1 KGHSH and CDR2 LQKENI. With V trimmed by 1 base and J by 5 bases, 2 bases remained unmatched. CDR3 length equals 15 residues. CDR3 bases: TGTGCCAGCTCACCACGGACAGGGGGTGATCAGCCCCAGCATTTT. Protein: CASSPRTGGDQPQHF.

The V gene is TRBV29-1, the J gene TRBJ1-3; tentative D call: TRBD1 (5 bases). Germline loops: CDR1 SQVTM, CDR2 ANQGSEA. The V end was cut by 2 bases, the J end by 1 base, with 12 bases between. There are 15 residues in the CDR3. In DNA form, the CDR3 reads TGCAGCGTTGAAACTGGGGCCGATTCTGGAAACACCATATATTTT. Its protein product is CSVETGADSGNTIYF.

The chain combines TRBV7-9 with TRBJ2-1; weak D call: TRBD2 (5 bases). This CDR3 contains 14 residues. CDR1 SEHNR and CDR2 FQNEAQ come from the germline V gene (reference sequence). Trimming removed 5 bases from V and 9 bases from J, with 17 bases in between. CDR3 region: CASSTALLVFEQFF. CDR3 coding DNA: TGTGCCAGCAGCACTGCCTTACTAGTATTTGAGCAGTTCTTC.

This rearrangement joins TRBV11-2 to TRBJ1-2; tentatively, D is TRBD1 (6 bases). Germline V gives CDR1 SGHAT, CDR2 FQNNGV. V shed 2 bases and J shed 3 bases, with 22 bases lying between them. The CDR3 is made up of 18 amino acids. The CDR3 sequence is CASSLLYPKQGGDYGYTF. CDR3 DNA sequence: TGTGCCAGCAGCTTATTATACCCGAAACAGGGAGGGGACTATGGCTACACCTTC.